The 3 T cell receptor beta chains in this list originate from one sample, sequenced in a study of CD8 T cells in Susac syndrome. Random hexamers primed reverse transcription of about 0.45 to 1 ug RNA. Using its own MiXCR run on the immunoSEQ multiplex PCR reads, TCRdb lists one record per CDR3 protein. The data show 120,000 to 150,000 distinct CDR3 sequences, with 90% to 95% seen just once and approximately 0.27% held by the top ten. The sample taken for sequencing was CD8+ T cells from PBMCs. These TCRs come from a human donor in good health.

The chain combines TRBV15 with TRBJ2-7; TRBD1 aligns across 10 bases. V was pared by 4 bases and J by 5 bases, with 5 bases of the junction left unmatched. Germline CDR1 and CDR2: LNHNV and YYDKDF (reference sequence). The CDR3 extends over 14 amino acids. CDR3 coding DNA: TGTGCCACCAGCACCCGGGACAGGGGCCACGAGCAGTACTTC. Its translation: CATSTRDRGHEQYF.

The chain joins TRBV29-1 to TRBJ2-2, with D hard to call. Between the trimmed V and J ends, which lost 7 bases and 3 bases, there was a span of 6 bases. Germline CDR1 and CDR2: SQVTM and ANQGSEA. This CDR3 comprises 11 residues. CDR3 nucleotides: TGCAGCGCCACGTACACCGGGGAGCTGTTTTTT. Its protein product is CSATYTGELFF.

The chain couples TRBV28 to TRBJ2-7; 10 nucleotides line up with TRBD2. The CDR3 spans 14 residues. Trimming cost V 3 bases and J 4 bases; bases outside gene matches: 3. In germline, CDR1 is MDHEN, CDR2 SYDVKM. CDR3 in amino acids: CASSFSTSGYEQYF. DNA for the CDR3: TGTGCCAGCAGTTTTTCGACTAGCGGGTACGAGCAGTACTTC.